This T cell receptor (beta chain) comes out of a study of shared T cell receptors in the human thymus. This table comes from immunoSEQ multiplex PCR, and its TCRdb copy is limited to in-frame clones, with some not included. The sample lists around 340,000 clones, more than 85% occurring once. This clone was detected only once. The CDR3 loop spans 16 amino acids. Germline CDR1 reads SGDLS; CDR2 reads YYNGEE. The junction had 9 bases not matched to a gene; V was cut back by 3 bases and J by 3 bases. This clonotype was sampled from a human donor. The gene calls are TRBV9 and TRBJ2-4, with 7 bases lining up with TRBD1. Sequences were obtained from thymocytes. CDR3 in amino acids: CASSARGSLGKNIQYF. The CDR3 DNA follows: TGTGCCAGCAGCGCCAGGGGGAGCTTGGGCAAAAACATTCAGTACTTC.